Listed here are 23 T cell receptor beta chains from one sample, sequenced in a study of blood T cell repertoires in COVID-19. The protocol was immunoSEQ multiplex PCR, while the TCRdb copy is restricted to in-frame clones and leaves out a portion. This table holds about 160,000 clones, 70% to 90% found once. The sequencing input was peripheral blood. All receptors derive from a man between 65 and 79 years old with acute or convalescent COVID-19.

V gene TRBV19 combines with J gene TRBJ1-1; 8 bases map to TRBD1. Trimming removed 7 bases from V and 4 bases from J; junction bases left unmatched: 5. The CDR3 totals 13 residues. CDR1 and CDR2 (germline): LNHDA, SQIVND (reference sequence). In nucleotides, the CDR3 is TGTGCCAGTAATCTCGACAGGGGCACTGAAGCTTTCTTT. It yields the protein CASNLDRGTEAFF.

The rearrangement joins TRBV19 to TRBJ1-2; TRBD1 aligns across 7 bases. With 5 bases clipped from V and 8 bases from J, the junction kept 11 bases outside the gene matches. Germline V lookup: CDR1 LNHDA, CDR2 SQIVND (reference sequence). CDR3 size: 14 residues. CDR3 bases: TGTGCCAGTAGTCTCGCGACAGGGACGAGAGGCTACACCTTC. Translated, it gives CASSLATGTRGYTF.

The chain couples TRBV7-2 to TRBJ2-5; 14 bases line up with TRBD2. The CDR3 is 16 residues long. Per germline, CDR1 SGHTA and CDR2 FQGNSA. The junction had 7 bases not matched to a gene; V was cut back by 5 bases and J by 5 bases. The CDR3 DNA reads TGTGCCAGCAGCCCGGGACTAGCGGGAGCCAGGGAGACCCAGTACTTC. Protein sequence: CASSPGLAGARETQYF.

The chain joins TRBV18 to TRBJ2-3; 7 bases agree with TRBD1. The CDR3 totals 15 residues. V lost 8 bases to trimming and J lost 5 bases; unmatched junction nucleotides: 13. CDR1 and CDR2 (germline): KGHSH, LQKENI. The CDR3 DNA follows: TGTGCCAGCGCCGTACAGGGGCGCGGTAAAGATACGCAGTATTTT. Translating gives CASAVQGRGKDTQYF. The full variable domain, with the rest looked up from reference TRBV18 and TRBJ2-3, is NAGVMQNPRHLVRRRGQEARLRCSPMKGHSHVYWYRQLPEEGLKFMVYLQKENIIDESGMPKERFSAEFPKEGPSILRIQQVVRGDSAAYFCASAVQGRGKDTQYFGPGTRLTVL.

The gene calls are TRBV9 and TRBJ1-4; 11 positions match TRBD1. Losses at the gene ends were 3 bases for V and 7 bases for J; bases not matched to a gene: 11. The germline V gene encodes CDR1 SGDLS and CDR2 YYNGEE. CDR3 length equals 17 residues. The CDR3 DNA is TGTGCCAGCAGCGACCCCCGGACAGGGGGCGCCGGTGAAAAACTGTTTTTT. Amino acids: CASSDPRTGGAGEKLFF.

The gene calls are TRBV3-1 (or the pseudogene TRBV3-2) and TRBJ2-3, with TRBD2 identical over 7 bases. This CDR3 has 15 amino acids. J gave up 8 bases and V 1 base, and 9 bases lay outside the gene matches. Germline CDR1 reads LGHDT; CDR2 reads YNNKEL (reference sequence). CDR3 sequence (DNA): TGTGCCAGCAGCCAAGTGGGACTACCGCAGGGTACGCAGTATTTT. It specifies CASSQVGLPQGTQYF.

This chain connects TRBV4-2 to TRBJ1-4; TRBD1 aligns across 8 bases. CDR3 length: 16 residues. Germline lookup yields CDR1 LGHNA and CDR2 YNFKEQ. V was pared by 0 bases and J by 4 bases, with 4 bases of the junction left unmatched. Here the CDR3 reads CASSQDSTGGNEKLFF. DNA of the CDR3: TGTGCCAGCAGCCAAGATTCTACAGGGGGTAATGAAAAACTGTTTTTT.

This clone was observed a few times. The chain has TRBV10-3 and TRBJ1-1; perhaps TRBD1 as D (5 bases). CDR1 is ENHRY, CDR2 SYGVKD, per germline. CDR3 length equals 15 residues. V lost 7 bases and J 2 bases, leaving 17 bases between the germline ends. As DNA, the CDR3 is TGTGCCATCAACGTTGGCGGGACCGGTAACACTGAAGCTTTCTTT. Protein sequence: CAINVGGTGNTEAFF.

The chain joins TRBV6-2 or TRBV6-3 to TRBJ1-2; D is unresolved. This CDR3 region has 12 residues. Per germline, CDR1 MNHEY and CDR2 SVGEGT. Deletions cut 4 bases from V and 1 base from J, with 4 bases between. The DNA of the CDR3 is TGTGCCAGCAGTTTCGTTAACTATGGCTACACCTTC. Protein sequence: CASSFVNYGYTF.

This clone has a handful of counts. The chain couples TRBV7-3 to TRBJ2-7; 8 positions match TRBD2. V dropped 4 bases and J dropped 5; count of bases not matched to a gene: 7. This CDR3 region has 14 residues. In germline, CDR1 is SGHTA, CDR2 FQGTGA. The CDR3 spells CASSSWEAGDEQYF. The CDR3 bases are TGTGCCAGCAGCTCCTGGGAAGCGGGAGACGAGCAGTACTTC.

The V call is TRBV11-1, the J call TRBJ2-1, with a weak D call TRBD2 (6 bases). CDR1 and CDR2 (germline): SGHAT, FQDESV (reference sequence). CDR3 length: 13 residues. V gave up 1 base and J gave up 5 bases, with 6 bases separating them. This CDR3 is CASSLGGDNEQFF. The CDR3 DNA sequence: TGTGCCAGCAGCTTAGGGGGGGACAATGAGCAGTTCTTC.

The genes are TRBV30 and TRBJ1-5, with 11 bases fitting TRBD1. The length of the CDR3 is 16 residues. With 2 bases clipped from V and 6 bases from J, the junction kept 9 bases outside the gene matches. CDR1 is GTSNPN, CDR2 SVGIG, per germline (reference sequence). CDR3 amino acids: CAWSYHTGTGGQPQHF. The CDR3 DNA reads TGTGCCTGGAGTTACCATACTGGGACAGGGGGTCAGCCCCAGCATTTT. Looking up the rest from reference TRBV30 and TRBJ1-5 gives the full variable domain: SQTIHQWPATLVQPVGSPLSLECTVEGTSNPNLYWYRQAAGRGLQLLFYSVGIGQISSEVPQNLSASRPQDRQFILSSKKLLLSDSGFYLCAWSYHTGTGGQPQHFGDGTRLSIL.

The chain couples TRBV3-1 (or the pseudogene TRBV3-2) to TRBJ1-2; a possible D gene is TRBD1 (5 bases). The germline V gene has CDR1 LGHDT and CDR2 YNNKEL (reference sequence). V was shortened by 4 bases and J by 8 bases, with 11 bases between the two germline ends. The CDR3 is made up of 12 amino acids. The CDR3 here is CASSLQGTGYTF. The CDR3 DNA is TGTGCCAGCAGCCTCCAGGGAACGGGCTACACCTTC.

The table lists this clone with a count of one. The rearrangement links TRBV7-3 to TRBJ2-1; 7 bases line up with TRBD2. Germline trimming cut 1 base from V and 10 bases from J; bases unmatched to any gene: 13. This CDR3 comprises 16 residues. CDR1 is SGHTA, CDR2 FQGTGA, per germline. The CDR3 reads CASSLMLAAQGGEQFF. CDR3 coding DNA: TGTGCCAGCAGCTTAATGCTAGCGGCCCAAGGAGGAGAGCAGTTCTTC. Looking up the rest from reference TRBV7-3 and TRBJ2-1 gives the full variable domain: GAGVSQTPSNKVTEKGKYVELRCDPISGHTALYWYRQSLGQGPEFLIYFQGTGAADDSGLPNDRFFAVRPEGSVSTLKIQRTERGDSAVYLCASSLMLAAQGGEQFFGPGTRLTVL.

This clone was counted a single time. The J gene is TRBJ2-2, the V gene TRBV6-4; 15 bases align to TRBD2. Germline CDR1 reads MRHNA; CDR2 reads SNTAGT. Trimming took 2 bases from V and 2 from J; bases not matched to a gene: 9. This CDR3 spans 20 amino acids. The CDR3 DNA follows: TGTGCCAGCAGTGACCCGAGGACTAGCGGGAGGGCCAAAAACACCGGGGAGCTGTTTTTT. It translates to CASSDPRTSGRAKNTGELFF.

This chain connects TRBV3-1 (or the pseudogene TRBV3-2) to TRBJ2-3; the match to TRBD2 covers 9 bases. Trimming took 3 bases from V and 2 from J; bases not matched to a gene: 6. Germline CDR1 LGHDT, CDR2 YNNKEL (reference sequence). CDR3 size: 16 residues. CDR3 DNA sequence: TGTGCCAGCAGCCAGGCTAGCGGGAAGGTCACAGATACGCAGTATTTT. The encoded protein is CASSQASGKVTDTQYF.

The V call is TRBV19, the J call TRBJ1-1; a possible D gene is TRBD1 (5 bases). The CDR3 covers 13 residues. V was pared by 5 bases and J by 5 bases, with 12 bases between. Germline CDR1 is LNHDA and CDR2 is SQIVND (reference sequence). CDR3 protein: CASSEGVRTEAFF. CDR3 nucleotide sequence: TGTGCCAGTAGTGAAGGGGTGAGGACTGAAGCTTTCTTT.

The rearrangement uses TRBV27 and TRBJ2-1; TRBD2 matches at 7 bases. Per germline, CDR1 MNHEY and CDR2 SMNVEV (reference sequence). The CDR3 has 14 amino acids. V shed 4 bases and J 4 bases; nucleotides not matched to a gene: 4. As DNA, the CDR3 is TGTGCCAGCAGTTCGAGCGGGATATACAATGAGCAGTTCTTC. It encodes CASSSSGIYNEQFF.

V and J are TRBV19 and TRBJ2-7; 10 bases agree with TRBD2. This CDR3 spans 15 amino acids. With V trimmed by 4 bases and J by 3 bases, 6 bases remained unmatched. The germline gives CDR1 LNHDA, CDR2 SQIVND (reference sequence). The CDR3 sequence: CASSNPGTSVYEQYF. In DNA, the CDR3 is TGTGCCAGTAGTAACCCCGGGACTAGCGTCTACGAGCAGTACTTC.

The chain links TRBV24-1 to TRBJ2-7, with D unclear. V was pared by 6 bases and J by 0 bases, with 8 bases between. The CDR3 extends over 13 amino acids. The germline V gene has CDR1 KGHDR and CDR2 SFDVKD. CDR3 amino acids: CATSRGYSYEQYF. The CDR3 DNA reads as TGTGCCACCAGTCGCGGTTACTCCTACGAGCAGTACTTC.

The chain has TRBV3-1 (or the pseudogene TRBV3-2) and TRBJ2-7; possibly TRBD1 for D (6 bases). In germline, CDR1 is LGHDT, CDR2 YNNKEL (reference sequence). The CDR3 runs to 15 residues. Between the trimmed V and J ends, which lost 4 bases and 3 bases, there was a span of 16 bases. CDR3 in DNA: TGTGCCAGCAGCCTACGGGACACTGGAAGCTACGAGCAGTACTTC. Residues: CASSLRDTGSYEQYF.

The V gene is TRBV6-2 or TRBV6-3, the J gene TRBJ1-6, with D perhaps TRBD1 (5 bases). This CDR3 contains 16 residues. Trimming took 2 bases from V and 0 from J, leaving 8 bases between them. Germline V gene sequence: CDR1 MNHEY, CDR2 SVGEGT. The DNA for the CDR3 is TGTGCCAGCAGTTACGGGGGGATCTCCTATAATTCACCCCTCCACTTT. It is translated as CASSYGGISYNSPLHF.

V gene TRBV18 combines with J gene TRBJ2-6, with D possibly being TRBD2 (5 bases). This CDR3 has 16 residues. Trimming left V 3 bases short and J 2 bases short, with 11 bases between. In germline, CDR1 is KGHSH, CDR2 LQKENI. This CDR3 is CASSPRAPTGANVLTF. CDR3 nucleotides: TGTGCCAGCTCACCGCGGGCACCCACTGGGGCCAACGTCCTGACTTTC.